The 3 T cell receptor beta chains below were found in one sample sequenced in a study of control samples from healthy donors and cancer patients. Sequencing was performed with immunoSEQ multiplex PCR; in TCRdb, only in-frame clones are kept and a portion is missing. The sample has approximately 100,000 clones, 85% to 90% seen once. Material: blood. These receptors originate from a man aged 25-45 years in good health.

V and J are TRBV6-5 and TRBJ2-2; D is undetermined. V was pared by 0 bases and J by 4 bases, with 12 bases between. Germline V gene data show CDR1 as MNHEY and CDR2 as SVGAGI. This CDR3 is 16 amino acids long. Here the CDR3 reads CASSYSRQLFTGELFF. The CDR3 nucleotides are TGTGCCAGCAGTTACTCGCGCCAGTTATTCACCGGGGAGCTGTTTTTT.

The genes are TRBV5-1 and TRBJ2-1, with TRBD2 as a possible D gene (6 bases). The V gene lost 1 base and the J gene lost 0 bases, with 17 bases spanning the gap. The CDR3 length is 18 residues. Germline V gene data show CDR1 as SGHRS and CDR2 as YFSETQ. Written as DNA, the CDR3 is TGCGCCAGCAGCTTGCGGTCACTAGCTTCGAGCTCCTACAATGAGCAGTTCTTC. The encoded protein is CASSLRSLASSSYNEQFF.

The chain combines TRBV30 with TRBJ1-2, with D tentatively TRBD1 (5 bases). CDR1 is GTSNPN and CDR2 is SVGIG in the germline V gene (reference sequence). V lost 3 bases to trimming and J lost 8 bases, with 16 bases between them. This CDR3 has 13 amino acids. CDR3 DNA: TGTGCCTGGAGGCCGGGACCCAGTAGCGGCTACACCTTC. It translates to CAWRPGPSSGYTF.